This T cell receptor beta chain is from a study of neoadjuvant anti-PD-1 for oral cavity cancer. Assay: immunoSEQ multiplex PCR; the TCRdb copy retains only in-frame clones and omits some. Altogether 30,000 to 35,000 clones are present, more than 75% being singletons, with the ten largest covering roughly 3.6%. The junction had 4 bases not matched to a gene; V was cut back by 0 bases and J by 3 bases. Per the germline V gene, CDR1 is ENHRY and CDR2 is SYGVKD. The CDR3 totals 15 residues. The sequences come from PBMCs, collected before nivolumab (anti-PD-1) treatment. This receptor was taken from a person aged 35 to 85 with oral cavity squamous cell carcinoma. This chain uses TRBV10-3 with TRBJ2-7; 8 nucleotides agree with TRBD2. The CDR3 region is CAISESGLAYYEQYF. DNA of the CDR3: TGTGCCATCAGTGAGTCAGGACTAGCCTACTACGAGCAGTACTTC.